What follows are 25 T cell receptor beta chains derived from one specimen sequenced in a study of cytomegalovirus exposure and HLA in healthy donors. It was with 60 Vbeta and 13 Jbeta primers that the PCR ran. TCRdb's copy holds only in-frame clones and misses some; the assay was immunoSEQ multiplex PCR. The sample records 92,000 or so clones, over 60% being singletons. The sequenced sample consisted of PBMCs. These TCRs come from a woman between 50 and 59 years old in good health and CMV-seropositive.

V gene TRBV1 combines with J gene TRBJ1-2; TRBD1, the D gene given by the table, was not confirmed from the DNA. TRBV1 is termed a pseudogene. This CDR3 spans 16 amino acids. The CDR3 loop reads CTSSREYGTGWYGYTF. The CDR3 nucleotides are TGCACCAGCAGCCGGGAATACGGGACAGGGTGGTATGGCTACACCTTC.

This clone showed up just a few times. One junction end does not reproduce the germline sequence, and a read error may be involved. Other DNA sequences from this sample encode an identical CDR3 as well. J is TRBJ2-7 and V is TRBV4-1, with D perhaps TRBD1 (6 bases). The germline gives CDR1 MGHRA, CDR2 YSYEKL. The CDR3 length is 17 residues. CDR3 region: CASSQAGTSLLGYEQYF. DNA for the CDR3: TGCGCCAGCAGCCAAGCCGGGACATCCTTGTTGGGTTACGAGCAGTATTTC.

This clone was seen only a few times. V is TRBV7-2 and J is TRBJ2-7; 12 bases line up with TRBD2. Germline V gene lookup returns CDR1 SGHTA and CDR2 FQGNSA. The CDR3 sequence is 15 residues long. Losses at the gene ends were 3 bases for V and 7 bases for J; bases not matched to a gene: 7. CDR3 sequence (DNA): TGTGCCAGCAGCTTTTCTAGCGGGGGGGACGGGGAGCAGTACTTC. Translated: CASSFSSGGDGEQYF.

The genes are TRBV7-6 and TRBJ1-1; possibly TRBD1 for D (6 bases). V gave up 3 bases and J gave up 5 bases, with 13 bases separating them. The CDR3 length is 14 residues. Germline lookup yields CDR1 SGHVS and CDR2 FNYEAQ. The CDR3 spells CASSFPTGRTEAFF. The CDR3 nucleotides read TGTGCCAGCAGCTTCCCAACAGGGAGAACTGAAGCTTTCTTT.

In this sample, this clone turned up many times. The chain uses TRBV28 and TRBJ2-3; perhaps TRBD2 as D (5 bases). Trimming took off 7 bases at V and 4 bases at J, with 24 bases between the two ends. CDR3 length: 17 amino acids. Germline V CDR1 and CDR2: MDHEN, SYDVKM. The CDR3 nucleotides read TGTGCCAGCACCCCTACTGGACTCTCTTTCTCCGCAGATACGCAGTATTTT. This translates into CASTPTGLSFSADTQYF.

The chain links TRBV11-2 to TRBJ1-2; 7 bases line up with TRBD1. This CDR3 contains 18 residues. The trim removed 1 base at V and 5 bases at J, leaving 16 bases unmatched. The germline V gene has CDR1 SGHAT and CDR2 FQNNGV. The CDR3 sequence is CASSLVAGGKGARYGYTF. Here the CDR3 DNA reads TGTGCCAGCAGCTTAGTAGCCGGCGGGAAGGGGGCTAGGTATGGCTACACCTTC.

The chain's CDR3 is CASSLEWQSYNEQFF. CDR3 DNA sequence: TGTGCCAGCAGCTTAGAGTGGCAGTCCTACAATGAGCAGTTCTTC. The rearrangement uses TRBV7-2 and TRBJ2-1; D remains unclear. The germline V and J ends were trimmed by 1 base and 1 base, with 8 bases remaining between them. The CDR3 sequence is 15 residues long. The germline V gene encodes CDR1 SGHTA and CDR2 FQGNSA.

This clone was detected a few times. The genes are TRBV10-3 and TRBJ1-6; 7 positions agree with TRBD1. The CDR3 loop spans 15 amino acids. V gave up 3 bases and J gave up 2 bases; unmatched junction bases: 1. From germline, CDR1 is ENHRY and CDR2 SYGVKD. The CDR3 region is CAISEGTAYNSPLHF. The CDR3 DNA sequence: TGTGCCATCAGTGAAGGGACAGCCTATAATTCACCCCTCCACTTT.

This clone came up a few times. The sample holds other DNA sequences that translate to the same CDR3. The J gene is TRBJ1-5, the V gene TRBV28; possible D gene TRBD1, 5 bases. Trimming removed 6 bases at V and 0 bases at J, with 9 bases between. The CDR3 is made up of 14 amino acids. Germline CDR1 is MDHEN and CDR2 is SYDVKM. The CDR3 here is CASSLRDSNQPQHF. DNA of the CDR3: TGTGCCAGCAGCCTCAGGGATAGCAATCAGCCCCAGCATTTT.

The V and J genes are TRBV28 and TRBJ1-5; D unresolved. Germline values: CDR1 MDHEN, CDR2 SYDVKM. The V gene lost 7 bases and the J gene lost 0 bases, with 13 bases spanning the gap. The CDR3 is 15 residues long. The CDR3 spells CASTLKVYSNQPQHF. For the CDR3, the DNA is TGTGCCAGCACCCTCAAAGTCTATAGCAATCAGCCCCAGCATTTT.

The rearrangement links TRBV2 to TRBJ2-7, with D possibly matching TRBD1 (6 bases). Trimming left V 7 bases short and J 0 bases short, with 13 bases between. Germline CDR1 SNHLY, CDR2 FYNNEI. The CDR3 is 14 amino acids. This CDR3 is CASMRTDYSYEQYF. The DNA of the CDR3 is TGTGCCAGCATGAGGACAGATTACTCCTACGAGCAGTACTTC.

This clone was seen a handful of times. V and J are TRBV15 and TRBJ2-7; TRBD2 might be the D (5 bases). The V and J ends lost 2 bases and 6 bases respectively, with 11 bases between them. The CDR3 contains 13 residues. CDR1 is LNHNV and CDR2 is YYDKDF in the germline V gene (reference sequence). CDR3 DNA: TGTGCCACCAGCAGATCGGGGTTCGGCGAGCAGTACTTC. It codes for CATSRSGFGEQYF. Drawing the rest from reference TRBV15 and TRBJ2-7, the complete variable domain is DAMVIQNPRYQVTQFGKPVTLSCSQTLNHNVMYWYQQKSSQAPKLLFHYYDKDFNNEADTPDNFQSRRPNTSFCFLDIRSPGLGDTAMYLCATSRSGFGEQYFGPGTRLTVT.

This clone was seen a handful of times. The CDR3 region is CASSALTSGGATDTQYF. Written as DNA, the CDR3 is TGTGCCAGCAGCGCACTGACTAGCGGGGGGGCCACAGATACGCAGTATTTT. V gene TRBV9 combines with J gene TRBJ2-3, with TRBD2 identical over 14 bases. V shed 3 bases and J 2 bases; nucleotides not matched to a gene: 5. This CDR3 has 17 residues. CDR1 and CDR2 (germline): SGDLS, YYNGEE. Complete variable domain (other parts from reference TRBV9 and TRBJ2-3): DSGVTQTPKHLITATGQRVTLRCSPRSGDLSVYWYQQSLDQGLQFLIQYYNGEERAKGNILERFSAQQFPDLHSELNLSSLELGDSALYFCASSALTSGGATDTQYFGPGTRLTVL.

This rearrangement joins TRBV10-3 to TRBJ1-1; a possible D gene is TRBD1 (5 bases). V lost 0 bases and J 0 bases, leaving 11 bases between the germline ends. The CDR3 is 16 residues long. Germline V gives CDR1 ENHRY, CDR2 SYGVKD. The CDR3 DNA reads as TGTGCCATCAGTGAGTCGGGGCTGAACATGAACACTGAAGCTTTCTTT. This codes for CAISESGLNMNTEAFF.

CDR3 in DNA: TGTGCCAGCAGTTTCTTACAGACAGGTTCTCATCAGCCCCAGCATTTT. It translates to CASSFLQTGSHQPQHF. The genes are TRBV28 and TRBJ1-5; a possible D gene is TRBD1 (6 bases). Germline CDR1 is MDHEN and CDR2 is SYDVKM. V was cut by 3 bases and J by 5 bases, with 17 bases left in between. The CDR3 length is 16 residues.

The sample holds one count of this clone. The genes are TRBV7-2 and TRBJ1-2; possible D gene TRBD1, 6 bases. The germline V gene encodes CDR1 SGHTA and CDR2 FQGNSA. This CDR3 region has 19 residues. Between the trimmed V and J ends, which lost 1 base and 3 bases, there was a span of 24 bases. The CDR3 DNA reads TGTGCCAGCAGCTTAGTCTTGACAGGTACTCGACGAGGGGACTATGGCTACACCTTC. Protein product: CASSLVLTGTRRGDYGYTF.

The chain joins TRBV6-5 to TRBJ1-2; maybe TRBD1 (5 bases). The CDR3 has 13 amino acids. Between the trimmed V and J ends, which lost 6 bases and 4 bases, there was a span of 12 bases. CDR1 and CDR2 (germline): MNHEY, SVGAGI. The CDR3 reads CASSPRAAYGYTF. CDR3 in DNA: TGTGCCAGCAGCCCCAGGGCGGCCTATGGCTACACCTTC.

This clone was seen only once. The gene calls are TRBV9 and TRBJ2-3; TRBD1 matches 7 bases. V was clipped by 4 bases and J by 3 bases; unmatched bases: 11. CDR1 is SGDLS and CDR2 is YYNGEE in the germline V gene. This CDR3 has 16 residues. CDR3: CASSFLGQPETDTQYF. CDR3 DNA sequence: TGTGCCAGCAGCTTCCTGGGACAGCCAGAGACAGATACGCAGTATTTT.

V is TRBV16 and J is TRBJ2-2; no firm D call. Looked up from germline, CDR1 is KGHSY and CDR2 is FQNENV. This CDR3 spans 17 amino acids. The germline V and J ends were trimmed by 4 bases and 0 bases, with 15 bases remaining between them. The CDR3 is CASSPEFRSPNTGELFF. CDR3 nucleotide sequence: TGTGCCAGCAGCCCCGAATTTCGGTCCCCGAACACCGGGGAGCTGTTTTTT.

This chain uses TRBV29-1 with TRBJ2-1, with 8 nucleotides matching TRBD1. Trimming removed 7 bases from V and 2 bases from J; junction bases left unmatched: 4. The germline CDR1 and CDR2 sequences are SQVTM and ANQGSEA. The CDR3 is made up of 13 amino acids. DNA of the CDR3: TGCAGCGCCGGACAGGGTGCCTACAATGAGCAGTTCTTC. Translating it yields CSAGQGAYNEQFF.

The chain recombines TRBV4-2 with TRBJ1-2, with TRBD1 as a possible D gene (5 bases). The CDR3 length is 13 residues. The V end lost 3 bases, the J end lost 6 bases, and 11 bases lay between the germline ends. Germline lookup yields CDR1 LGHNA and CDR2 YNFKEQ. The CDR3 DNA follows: TGTGCCAGCAGCCAGGGGCCGATAGATGGCTACACCTTC. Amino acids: CASSQGPIDGYTF.

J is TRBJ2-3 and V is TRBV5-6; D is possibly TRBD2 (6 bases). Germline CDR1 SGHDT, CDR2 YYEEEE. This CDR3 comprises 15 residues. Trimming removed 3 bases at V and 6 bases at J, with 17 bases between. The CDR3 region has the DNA TGTGCCAGCAGCTCGGGGACGTTAAGCGGGGATACGCAGTATTTT. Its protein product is CASSSGTLSGDTQYF.

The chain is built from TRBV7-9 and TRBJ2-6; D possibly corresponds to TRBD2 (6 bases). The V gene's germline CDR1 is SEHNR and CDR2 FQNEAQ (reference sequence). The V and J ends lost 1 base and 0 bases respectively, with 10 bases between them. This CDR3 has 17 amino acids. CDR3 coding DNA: TGTGCCAGCAGCTTAGGTCCCGGGAGCTCTGGGGCCAACGTCCTGACTTTC. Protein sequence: CASSLGPGSSGANVLTF.

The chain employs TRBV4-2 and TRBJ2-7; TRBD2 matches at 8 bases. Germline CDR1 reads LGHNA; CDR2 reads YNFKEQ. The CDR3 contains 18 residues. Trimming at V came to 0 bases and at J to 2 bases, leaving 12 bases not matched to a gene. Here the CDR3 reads CASSQDGGRGAGTYEQYF. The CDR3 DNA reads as TGTGCCAGCAGCCAAGATGGTGGGCGGGGGGCAGGAACCTACGAGCAGTACTTC.

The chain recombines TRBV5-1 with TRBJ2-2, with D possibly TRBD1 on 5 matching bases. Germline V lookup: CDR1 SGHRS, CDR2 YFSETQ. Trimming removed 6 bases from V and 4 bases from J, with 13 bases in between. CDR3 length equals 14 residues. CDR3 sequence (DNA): TGCGCCAGCAACCCAGGGATGAGCACCGGGGAGCTGTTTTTT. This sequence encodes CASNPGMSTGELFF.